This TCR beta chain was sequenced during a study of blood T cell repertoires in COVID-19. About the study: The samples span acute and convalescent COVID-19 from the United States, Italy and Spain.

CDR3 length equals 15 residues. The V gene lost 1 base and the J gene lost 1 base, with 11 bases spanning the gap. Germline V lookup: CDR1 SGHRS, CDR2 YFSETQ. Libraries were prepared by immunoSEQ multiplex PCR; TCRdb keeps only in-frame clonotypes and omits some of them. Here the sample spans some 43,000 clones, approximately 86% being singletons. The rearrangement joins TRBV5-1 to TRBJ1-1, with TRBD1 as a possible D gene (5 bases). The sequenced sample was peripheral blood. This receptor was obtained from a man in his sixties with active COVID-19. CDR3 protein: CASSLQRQTNTEAFF. In nucleotides, the CDR3 is TGCGCCAGCAGCTTGCAGCGACAGACGAACACTGAAGCTTTCTTT.